These 12 T cell receptor beta chains share one sample of origin, sequenced in a study of cytomegalovirus exposure and HLA in healthy donors. Sequenced by immunoSEQ multiplex PCR; TCRdb stores in-frame clones only, minus some. This sample carries some 240,000 clones, approximately 82% of them seen once, and the ten largest clones take 4.5% to 6%. Sequenced: PBMCs. These TCRs come from a woman aged 18-29 years in good health and CMV-seronegative.

This rearrangement joins TRBV9 to TRBJ1-4; 8 nucleotides line up with TRBD1. Germline CDR1 and CDR2: SGDLS and YYNGEE. The CDR3 spans 16 residues. V shed 0 bases, J shed 5 bases, and the junction held 6 bases outside the gene matches. The CDR3 region is CASSVAGTGGNEKLFF. In DNA, the CDR3 is TGTGCCAGCAGCGTAGCTGGAACAGGGGGGAATGAAAAACTGTTTTTT.

This chain joins TRBV9 and TRBJ2-7; the D is unclear. The CDR3 is 12 amino acids. Germline values: CDR1 SGDLS, CDR2 YYNGEE. The V gene lost 4 bases and the J gene lost 3 bases, with 8 bases spanning the gap. The chain's CDR3 is CASSLSDYEQYF. The CDR3 region has the DNA TGTGCCAGCAGCCTCTCAGACTACGAGCAGTACTTC.

The chain combines TRBV5-1 with TRBJ1-2; tentatively, D is TRBD1 (5 bases). Trimming removed 4 bases from V and 8 bases from J, with 15 bases in between. This CDR3 spans 13 amino acids. The germline V gene has CDR1 SGHRS and CDR2 YFSETQ. This chain's CDR3 is CASSPDRLEGYTF. CDR3 sequence (DNA): TGCGCCAGCAGCCCTGACAGACTAGAAGGCTACACCTTC. The full variable domain, rest sourced from reference TRBV5-1 and TRBJ1-2, is KAGVTQTPRYLIKTRGQQVTLSCSPISGHRSVSWYQQTPGQGLQFLFEYFSETQRNKGNFPGRFSGRQFSNSRSEMNVSTLELGDSALYLCASSPDRLEGYTFGSGTRLTVV.

The chain joins TRBV4-2 to TRBJ2-5; 12 bases line up with TRBD2. The length of the CDR3 is 17 residues. V trimming: 0 bases; J trimming: 1 base; junction bases outside the gene matches: 3. Germline assignment: CDR1 LGHNA and CDR2 YNFKEQ. The CDR3 region is CASSQDGGLAGQETQYF. In DNA form, the CDR3 reads TGTGCCAGCAGCCAAGACGGGGGACTAGCGGGCCAAGAGACCCAGTACTTC.

This chain uses TRBV30 with TRBJ1-5, with D unresolved. Germline-derived CDR1 and CDR2 are GTSNPN and SVGIG (reference sequence). With 7 bases removed from V and 3 bases from J, the gap between germline ends came to 13 bases. The CDR3 runs to 13 residues. The CDR3 is CAFSRQDNQPQHF. CDR3 nucleotide sequence: TGTGCCTTTTCAAGGCAGGACAATCAGCCCCAGCATTTT.

This chain joins TRBV30 and TRBJ1-5; a possible D gene is TRBD1 (5 bases). The V gene's germline CDR1 is GTSNPN and CDR2 SVGIG (reference sequence). V lost 3 bases and J lost 3, with 9 bases in between. The CDR3 contains 13 residues. CDR3 region: CAWSRQNNQPQHF. CDR3 in DNA: TGTGCCTGGAGCCGACAGAACAATCAGCCCCAGCATTTT.

The chain carries TRBV5-1 and TRBJ1-4; D may be TRBD1 (6 bases). There are 14 residues in the CDR3. Germline V lookup: CDR1 SGHRS, CDR2 YFSETQ. V was cut by 5 bases and J by 7 bases, with 15 bases left in between. The CDR3 DNA reads TGCGCCAGCAGAATCGGAGGGGGTTCTGAAAAACTGTTTTTT. Translation gives CASRIGGGSEKLFF.

The chain is built from TRBV7-2 and TRBJ2-3; TRBD2 aligns across 9 bases. Germline trimming cut 0 bases from V and 4 bases from J; bases unmatched to any gene: 5. Looked up from germline, CDR1 is SGHTA and CDR2 is FQGNSA. The CDR3 runs 16 residues. The CDR3 loop is CASSLAGGGASDTQYF. The CDR3 DNA reads TGTGCCAGCAGCTTAGCGGGCGGGGGGGCTTCAGATACGCAGTATTTT.

This clone was observed a single time. V usage is TRBV14 and J usage is TRBJ2-5; TRBD2 matches 13 bases. The CDR3 has 15 residues. In germline, CDR1 is SGHDN, CDR2 FVKESK. With V trimmed by 4 bases and J by 5 bases, 4 bases remained unmatched. CDR3 bases: TGTGCCAGCAGCCCTGGACTAGCGGGAGTGGAGACCCAGTACTTC. This gives the protein CASSPGLAGVETQYF.

The chain joins TRBV30 to TRBJ1-1; 10 bases align to TRBD1. The CDR3 is made up of 16 amino acids. The germline CDR1 and CDR2 sequences are GTSNPN and SVGIG (reference sequence). The J segment lost 0 bases and the V segment lost 3 bases, leaving 7 bases of the junction unmatched. The CDR3 sequence is CAWSVRDRGLNTEAFF. As DNA, the CDR3 is TGTGCCTGGAGCGTCCGGGACAGGGGATTGAACACTGAAGCTTTCTTT.

This chain connects TRBV27 to TRBJ1-2; D possibly corresponds to TRBD1 (6 bases). This CDR3 is built from 18 residues. V gave up 1 base and J gave up 3 bases, with 21 bases separating them. Looked up from germline, CDR1 is MNHEY and CDR2 is SMNVEV (reference sequence). The CDR3 sequence is CASSLLSQGHPADYGYTF. The CDR3 coding sequence is TGTGCCAGCAGTTTATTATCACAGGGCCACCCCGCCGACTATGGCTACACCTTC.

The chain recombines TRBV5-1 with TRBJ1-1; D might be TRBD1 (5 bases). The V end was cut by 5 bases, the J end by 3 bases, with 14 bases between. There are 14 residues in the CDR3. The germline V gene encodes CDR1 SGHRS and CDR2 YFSETQ. CDR3 amino acids: CASRRGGWDTEAFF. The CDR3 DNA sequence: TGCGCCAGCAGGAGGGGCGGTTGGGACACTGAAGCTTTCTTT.